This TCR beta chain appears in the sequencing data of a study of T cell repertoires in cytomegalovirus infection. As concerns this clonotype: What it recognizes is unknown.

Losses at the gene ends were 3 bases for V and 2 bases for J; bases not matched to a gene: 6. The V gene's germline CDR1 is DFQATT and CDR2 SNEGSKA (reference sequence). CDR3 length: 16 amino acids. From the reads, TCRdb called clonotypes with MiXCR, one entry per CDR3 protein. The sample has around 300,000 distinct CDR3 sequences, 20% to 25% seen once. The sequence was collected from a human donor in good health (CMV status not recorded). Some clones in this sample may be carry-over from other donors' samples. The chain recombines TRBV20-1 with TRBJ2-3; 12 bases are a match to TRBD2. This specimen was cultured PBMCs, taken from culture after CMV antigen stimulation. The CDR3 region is CSASVLAGGLTDTQYF. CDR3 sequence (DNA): TGCAGTGCTAGTGTCCTAGCGGGAGGGCTCACAGATACGCAGTATTTT.